The 9 T cell receptor beta chains below were found in one sample sequenced in a study of blood T cell repertoires in COVID-19 (TCRdb year 2020). Library construction relied on the immunoSEQ multiplex PCR assay. Drawn from immuneACCESS, this table holds only the in-frame rearrangements with V and J called that TCRdb kept. Clones are partly lost; checked studies trace under half to an unresolved V gene and leave the rest unexplained. The table for this sample lists approximately 160,000 clones; around 83% of them were counted only once. Together, the top ten hold approximately 4% of the sample. The sample consisted of PBMCs or T cells enriched from blood (not recorded which). The receptors originated from a woman in her forties or fifties in a cohort exposed to, infected with or recovered from COVID-19 (not recorded which).

The chain employs TRBV28 and TRBJ2-7, with 11 bases identical to TRBD1. V was pared by 6 bases and J by 1 base, with 2 bases of the junction left unmatched. Per the germline V gene, CDR1 is MDHEN and CDR2 is SYDVKM. This CDR3 comprises 14 residues. Written as DNA, the CDR3 is TGTGCCAGCAGGGGACAGGGGGAATCCTACGAGCAGTACTTC. Translating it yields CASRGQGESYEQYF.

The rearrangement links TRBV6-5 to TRBJ2-1; TRBD1 agrees at 8 bases. The CDR3 sequence is 14 residues long. Trimming removed 6 bases from V and 2 bases from J; junction bases left unmatched: 3. CDR1 is MNHEY and CDR2 is SVGAGI in the germline V gene. Written as DNA, the CDR3 is TGTGCCAGCAGCCCGACAGGGGCCTACAATGAGCAGTTCTTC. Protein: CASSPTGAYNEQFF.

The J gene is TRBJ1-2, the V gene TRBV5-1, with 7 bases identical to TRBD1. The CDR3 sequence is 14 residues long. Germline CDR1 is SGHRS and CDR2 is YFSETQ. The V and J ends lost 4 bases and 2 bases, in that order; junction bases with no gene match: 5. The CDR3 coding sequence is TGCGCCAGCAGCGTACAACAGGGGAACTATGGCTACACCTTC. Translating gives CASSVQQGNYGYTF.

The sample holds a few counts of this clone. This chain uses TRBV7-3 with TRBJ2-5; the D is unclear. Trimming removed 4 bases at V and 7 bases at J, with 13 bases between. Germline values: CDR1 SGHTA, CDR2 FQGTGA. The CDR3 has 13 residues. The CDR3 DNA sequence: TGTGCCAGCAGCTGGAGTGGGTCCGGGACCCAGTACTTC. Translating gives CASSWSGSGTQYF.

In this sample, this clone turned up once. This chain joins TRBV11-2 and TRBJ2-3; 9 nucleotides line up with TRBD1. Per the germline V gene, CDR1 is SGHAT and CDR2 is FQNNGV. The CDR3 contains 14 residues. V gave up 6 bases and J gave up 3 bases; unmatched junction bases: 4. Written as DNA, the CDR3 is TGTGCCAGCAGTCAAGACAGGGGGACAGATACGCAGTATTTT. This codes for CASSQDRGTDTQYF.

This clone has a handful of counts. The J gene is TRBJ1-4, the V gene TRBV2; D possibly corresponds to TRBD1 (6 bases). V was clipped by 5 bases and J by 5 bases, with 12 bases between them. The CDR3 extends over 14 amino acids. Germline CDR1 reads SNHLY; CDR2 reads FYNNEI. The chain's CDR3 is CASSIQGFNEKLFF. In nucleotides, the CDR3 is TGTGCCAGCAGTATACAGGGCTTCAATGAAAAACTGTTTTTT.

This clone was counted a single time. The chain uses TRBV7-9 and TRBJ1-2; D remains ambiguous. The CDR3 consists of 11 residues. V was pared by 3 bases and J by 8 bases, with 7 bases between. Germline V gives CDR1 SEHNR, CDR2 FQNEAQ (reference sequence). CDR3 DNA sequence: TGTGCCAGCAGCTTCAGATCGGGCTACACCTTC. The encoded protein is CASSFRSGYTF. Full variable domain (outside the CDR3, taken from reference TRBV7-9 and TRBJ1-2): DTGVSQNPRHKITKRGQNVTFRCDPISEHNRLYWYRQTLGQGPEFLTYFQNEAQLEKSRLLSDRFSAERPKGSFSTLEIQRTEQGDSAMYLCASSFRSGYTFGSGTRLTVV.

DNA of the CDR3: TGTGCCAGCAGCCGAGCTAGCGGGAGGGCCGGGGAGCAGTTCTTC. Its translation: CASSRASGRAGEQFF. V is TRBV9 and J is TRBJ2-1; TRBD2 matches at 12 bases. V gave up 4 bases and J gave up 10 bases; unmatched junction bases: 9. This CDR3 contains 15 residues. Looked up from germline, CDR1 is SGDLS and CDR2 is YYNGEE.

The V gene is TRBV6-5, the J gene TRBJ1-5, with D possibly matching TRBD1 (5 bases). The germline V gene encodes CDR1 MNHEY and CDR2 SVGAGI. CDR3 length: 15 residues. V shed 4 bases and J shed 2 bases, with 12 bases lying between them. CDR3 sequence: CASSSNRGGNQPQHF. CDR3 DNA sequence: TGTGCCAGCAGTTCCAACCGGGGGGGCAATCAGCCCCAGCATTTT.